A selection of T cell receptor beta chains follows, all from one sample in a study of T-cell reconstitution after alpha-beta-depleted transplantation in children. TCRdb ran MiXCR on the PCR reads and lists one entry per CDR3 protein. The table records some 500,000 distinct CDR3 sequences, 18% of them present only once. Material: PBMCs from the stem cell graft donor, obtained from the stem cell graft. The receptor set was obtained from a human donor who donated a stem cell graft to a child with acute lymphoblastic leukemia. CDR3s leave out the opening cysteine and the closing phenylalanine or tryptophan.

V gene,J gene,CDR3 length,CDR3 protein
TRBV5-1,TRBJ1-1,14,ASSLDRGLANTEAF
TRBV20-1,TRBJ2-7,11,SGRGQGRHEQY
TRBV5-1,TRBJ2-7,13,ASSPGGTSGYEQY
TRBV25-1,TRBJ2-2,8,ASGVGELF
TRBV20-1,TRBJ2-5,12,SARLGVSVETQY
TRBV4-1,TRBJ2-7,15,ASSQDGARQPHYEQY
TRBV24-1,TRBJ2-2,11,ATSSGWTGELF
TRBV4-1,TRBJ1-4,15,ASSRDTGAGTNEKLF
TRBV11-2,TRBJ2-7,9,ASSMSNEQY
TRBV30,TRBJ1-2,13,AWTLTGTGLYGYT
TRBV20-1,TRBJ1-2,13,CARDSGRVVYGYT
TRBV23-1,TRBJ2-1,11,ASSQCFYNEQF
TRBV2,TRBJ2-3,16,ASPGRFAGGSGTDTQY
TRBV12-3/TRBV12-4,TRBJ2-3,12,ASRGISAEGTQY
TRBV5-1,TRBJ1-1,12,ASSLSQGNTEAF